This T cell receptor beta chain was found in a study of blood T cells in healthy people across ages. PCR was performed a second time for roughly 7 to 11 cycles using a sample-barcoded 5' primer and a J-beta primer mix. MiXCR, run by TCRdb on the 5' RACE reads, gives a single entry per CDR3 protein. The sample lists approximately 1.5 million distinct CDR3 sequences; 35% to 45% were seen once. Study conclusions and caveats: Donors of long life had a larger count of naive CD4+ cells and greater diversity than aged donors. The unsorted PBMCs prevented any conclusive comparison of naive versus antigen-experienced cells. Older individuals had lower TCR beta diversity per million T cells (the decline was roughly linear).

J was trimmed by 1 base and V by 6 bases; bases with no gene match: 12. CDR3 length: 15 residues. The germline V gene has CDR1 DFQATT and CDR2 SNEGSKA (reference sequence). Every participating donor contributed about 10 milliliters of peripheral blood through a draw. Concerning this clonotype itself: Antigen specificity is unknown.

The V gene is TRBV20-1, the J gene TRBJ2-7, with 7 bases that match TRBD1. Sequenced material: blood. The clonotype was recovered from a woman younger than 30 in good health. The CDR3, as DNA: TGCAGTGCCGGTCCCGGGACAGTTAATTCCTACGAGCAGTACTTC. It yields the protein CSAGPGTVNSYEQYF.